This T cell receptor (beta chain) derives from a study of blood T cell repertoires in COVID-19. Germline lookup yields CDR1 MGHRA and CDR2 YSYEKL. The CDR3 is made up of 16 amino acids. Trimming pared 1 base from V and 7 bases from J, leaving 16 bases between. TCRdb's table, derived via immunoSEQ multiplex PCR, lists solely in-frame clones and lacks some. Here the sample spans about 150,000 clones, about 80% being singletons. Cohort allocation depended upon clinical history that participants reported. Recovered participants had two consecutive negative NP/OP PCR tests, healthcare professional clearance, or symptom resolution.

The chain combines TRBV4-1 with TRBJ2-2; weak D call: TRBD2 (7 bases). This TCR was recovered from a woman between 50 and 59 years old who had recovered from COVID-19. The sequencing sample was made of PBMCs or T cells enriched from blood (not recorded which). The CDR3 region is CASSQVGGGAHGELFF. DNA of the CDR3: TGCGCCAGCAGCCAAGTTGGCGGGGGCGCCCACGGGGAGCTGTTTTTT.